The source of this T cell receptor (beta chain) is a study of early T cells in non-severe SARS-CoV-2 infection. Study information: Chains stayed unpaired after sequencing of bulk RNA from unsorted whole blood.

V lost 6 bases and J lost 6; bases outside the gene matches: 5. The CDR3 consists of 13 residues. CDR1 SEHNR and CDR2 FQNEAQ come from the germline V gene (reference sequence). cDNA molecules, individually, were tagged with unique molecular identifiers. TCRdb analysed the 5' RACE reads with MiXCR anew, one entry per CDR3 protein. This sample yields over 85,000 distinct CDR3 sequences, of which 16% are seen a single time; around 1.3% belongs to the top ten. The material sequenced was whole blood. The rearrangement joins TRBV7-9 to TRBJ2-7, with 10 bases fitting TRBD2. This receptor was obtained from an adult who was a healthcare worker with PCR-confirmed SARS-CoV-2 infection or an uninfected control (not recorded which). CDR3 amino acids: CASRPSGRGEQYF. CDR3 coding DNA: TGTGCCAGCAGGCCCAGCGGGAGGGGCGAGCAGTACTTC.